This record looks at one T cell receptor beta chain sequence and its context. As processed by the authors: Nucleated cell counts were estimated from reference gene primer amplification. Using immunoSEQ multiplex PCR, the repertoire was profiled, and TCRdb retains in-frame clones only, with some absent. The V and J calls and the clone size are those of that table, but D and trimming were determined from the DNA. The data show fewer than 200,000 clones, with approximately 86% seen just once and more than 7.5% held by the top ten. The entry originates in a study of blood T cell repertoires in COVID-19. Overall study: The samples span acute and convalescent COVID-19 from the United States, Italy and Spain. Sample material is recorded as cDNA or gDNA derived from T cells, B-cell-depleted T cells, or PBMCs.

In germline, CDR1 is LGHDT, CDR2 YNNKEL (reference sequence). The CDR3 consists of 15 residues. With 3 bases removed from V and 2 bases from J, the gap between germline ends came to 13 bases. This clonotype originated in a middle-aged man with active or convalescent COVID-19. The rearrangement links TRBV3-1 (or the pseudogene TRBV3-2) to TRBJ2-5; possible D gene TRBD2, 6 bases. Sequencing used peripheral blood. This chain's CDR3 is CASSQGVGGQETQYF. DNA of the CDR3: TGTGCCAGCAGCCAGGGGGTCGGGGGACAAGAGACCCAGTACTTC.